This is a list of T cell receptor beta chains from one sample in a study of blood T cell repertoires in COVID-19. This table comes from immunoSEQ multiplex PCR, and its TCRdb copy is limited to in-frame clones, with some not included. The sample includes 200,000 to 250,000 clones, nearly 90% seen only once; the top ten take 10% to 15%. The sequencing sample was made of peripheral blood. The receptors come from a woman aged 18 to 35 who had recovered from COVID-19. The conserved cysteine and the conserved F or W are not part of the CDR3 here. Size values are once, few and many counts, or a class for expanded clones, and some rows have none.

TRBV7-2	.	TRBJ1-2	ASSLADRELYGYT
TRBV7-2	.	TRBJ2-2	ASSPTNTGELF
TRBV29-1	.	TRBJ2-3	SVEDRAGFGRTDTQY
TRBV6-5	.	TRBJ2-1	ASSLTSGRAHEQF
TRBV3-1/TRBV3-2	few	TRBJ1-3	ASTPRGGLSGNTIY
TRBV25-1	.	TRBJ1-4	ASPVPGTGGRSNEKLF
TRBV13	.	TRBJ2-1	ASSLGQGSGGEQF
TRBV6-4	.	TRBJ2-3	ASSEHFSTDTQY
TRBV9	.	TRBJ1-1	ASSVGSGAEAF
TRBV10-3	.	TRBJ2-1	AISETLTGGVNEQF
TRBV18	.	TRBJ2-7	ASSLLGLGSVHYEQY
TRBV27	.	TRBJ1-3	ASSLSSGSGNTIY
TRBV27	once	TRBJ1-6	ASRPRGGYGNSPLH
TRBV4-3	.	TRBJ2-3	ASSQEAGATDTQY
TRBV11-3	.	TRBJ2-1	ASSLSLGDEQF
TRBV6-2/TRBV6-3	.	TRBJ2-7	ASSPPLAAGTYEQY
TRBV7-6	.	TRBJ1-1	ASSLGQQATGFQPAF
TRBV4-3	.	TRBJ2-3	ASSQDVGLAGGTDTQY
TRBV27	.	TRBJ1-6	ASSKQGTNSPLH
TRBV9	few	TRBJ2-7	ASSVGQGALSEQY
TRBV15	.	TRBJ1-2	ATSRNGRQLLSYT
TRBV19	.	TRBJ1-1	ASSTTGGAEAF
TRBV7-8	.	TRBJ1-1	ASNLPPAGGDTEAF
TRBV2	.	TRBJ1-3	ASVPGGSGNTIY
TRBV24-1	.	TRBJ2-5	ATSDSDRVPQETQY
TRBV4-1	.	TRBJ1-2	ASSQDPTGDNYGYT
TRBV4-2	.	TRBJ2-2	ASSRTGKDTGELF
TRBV6-5	.	TRBJ1-4	ASSRDRGPLEKLF
TRBV7-9	.	TRBJ2-6	ASSLDGTGRGSGANVLT
TRBV7-9	.	TRBJ1-2	ASSLLRDSYGYT
TRBV6-5	.	TRBJ1-1	ASSRDYQSAF
TRBV2	once	TRBJ2-5	ASSDKGLAGVRETQY
TRBV30	once	TRBJ2-6	AWSVYSYSGANVLT
TRBV14	.	TRBJ2-7	ASSQTSGTYEQY
TRBV6-2/TRBV6-3	.	TRBJ2-1	ASSYSTGISSHEQF
TRBV29-1	.	TRBJ2-1	SVLLAPNEQF
TRBV27	.	TRBJ2-1	ASSLSGGGGGQGFWNEQF
TRBV6-5	.	TRBJ2-3	ACRGPVTDTQY
TRBV30	.	TRBJ1-2	AWSATGAIYGYT
TRBV7-9	few	TRBJ1-2	ASSLVTSGFHGYT
TRBV30	.	TRBJ1-6	AWSVRGLYNSPLH
TRBV27	.	TRBJ2-7	ASSPGQTPYEQY
TRBV27	.	TRBJ1-1	ASSPSTGSATEAF
TRBV7-2	.	TRBJ2-1	ASSPRGRFDEQF
TRBV6-5	.	TRBJ1-1	ASPGGANTEAF
TRBV7-2	.	TRBJ2-5	ASSFGQQETQY
TRBV4-1	.	TRBJ2-1	ASSQEGLAGLNEQF
TRBV30	.	TRBJ2-1	AWSTPKYNEQF
TRBV7-9	.	TRBJ1-2	ASSYPDRVGGYT
TRBV11-2	.	TRBJ2-7	ASSPAGTRDEQY
TRBV7-2	.	TRBJ1-1	ASSSQVNKNTEAF
TRBV6-5	.	TRBJ2-1	ASSYGRGNEQF
TRBV23-1	.	TRBJ1-5	ASSPETGEGQPQH
TRBV27	.	TRBJ1-1	ASRKSAQGGNTEAF
TRBV27	.	TRBJ1-4	ASSPLAPGGIEKLF
TRBV6-2/TRBV6-3	.	TRBJ2-7	ASSYSQTYEQY
TRBV9	.	TRBJ2-7	ASSPGSAYYEQY